These T cell receptor beta chains were read from a single sample in a study of neoadjuvant anti-PD-1 for oral cavity cancer. The repertoire was sequenced with immunoSEQ multiplex PCR; TCRdb's copy has only in-frame clones and lacks some. The profile shows some 15,000 clones, approximately 80% of them singletons. The material was PBMCs, obtained before nivolumab (anti-PD-1) treatment. Every receptor here comes from a person aged 40 to 85 with oral cavity squamous cell carcinoma. Each CDR3 is given without its conserved first and last residue. A D gene is named only where the DNA matches it firmly.

j_call cdr3_length d_call v_call cdr3_aa
TRBJ1-1 11 . TRBV6-4 ASSEIGGTEAF
TRBJ1-5 11 TRBD1 TRBV30 AWSPDRAQPQH
TRBJ2-3 13 TRBD2 TRBV19 ASSDGLAGADTQY
TRBJ1-5 12 TRBD1 TRBV6-5 ASRLTGSNQPQH
TRBJ2-3 10 TRBD1 TRBV6-6 ASSPGGDTQY
TRBJ1-1 14 . TRBV12-2 ASRLSQGVRNTEAF
TRBJ2-3 13 TRBD2 TRBV2 ASSPSSGGADTQY
TRBJ1-2 11 TRBD1 TRBV10-3 AISEDREGGYT
TRBJ2-1 14 TRBD2 TRBV19 ASRGLSGGSYNEQF
TRBJ2-2 13 TRBD2 TRBV6-1 ASSVGLANTGELF
TRBJ2-2 14 . TRBV5-1 ASSLGQIANTGELF
TRBJ2-2 17 TRBD2 TRBV19 ASSITGLAGGPGTGELF
TRBJ2-3 12 . TRBV6-1 ASSGRGAPDTQY
TRBJ1-2 9 . TRBV4-1 ASSQLGGYT
TRBJ1-1 13 . TRBV6-5 ASSYSRGFSTEAF
TRBJ2-2 11 . TRBV7-7 ASSRENTGELF
TRBJ2-7 12 . TRBV2 ASSERWRQYEQY
TRBJ2-1 16 . TRBV4-1 ASSHPLGGGGPYNEQF
TRBJ2-7 14 TRBD1 TRBV7-6 ASSQPYRGGTYEQY
TRBJ2-3 15 TRBD2 TRBV4-1 ASSQDQVAGTTDTQY
TRBJ1-5 15 TRBD1 TRBV7-9 ASSLGGTGAVNQPQH
TRBJ2-7 12 TRBD1 TRBV6-1 ASSGTGGSYEQY
TRBJ1-2 9 . TRBV6-1 ASSVGDGYT
TRBJ2-3 13 TRBD2 TRBV10-2 ASKSGTSGTDTQY
TRBJ1-1 12 . TRBV27 ASSLRGLITEAF
TRBJ1-1 12 . TRBV19 ASSITRAGTEAF
TRBJ1-2 11 TRBD1 TRBV7-9 ASSVGQGYGYT
TRBJ1-6 12 . TRBV6-6 ASSPYPDNSPLH
TRBJ2-2 11 . TRBV29-1 SVARQNTGELF
TRBJ1-3 13 . TRBV30 AWSMYSPTGNTIY
TRBJ2-2 13 . TRBV10-3 AISESGGNTGELF
TRBJ1-3 9 . TRBV30 AWGSGNTIY
TRBJ2-2 13 . TRBV11-3 ASSPRGGLTGELF
TRBJ2-7 15 . TRBV2 ASRVNPSLGVSYEQY
TRBJ1-1 13 . TRBV28 ASIPIPGAGTEAF
TRBJ2-1 10 . TRBV4-1 ASSLPDVGQF
TRBJ2-7 11 . TRBV4-1 ASSQAGTVEQY
TRBJ2-2 12 . TRBV9 ASSPPPRTGELF
TRBJ1-1 12 . TRBV10-1 ASSETSMGTEAF
TRBJ1-6 12 . TRBV5-1 ASSPNTGNSPLH
TRBJ2-5 12 . TRBV5-1 ASSLVGSAETQY
TRBJ2-5 13 TRBD2 TRBV4-2 ASSHGGGMEETQY
TRBJ2-6 14 . TRBV11-2 ASSLGAGVGANVLT
TRBJ2-3 12 TRBD2 TRBV6-1 ASSGTSGRDTQY
TRBJ2-7 11 . TRBV5-1 ASSLDRIYEQY
TRBJ1-1 8 . TRBV6-5 ASRGTEAF
TRBJ2-5 14 . TRBV6-1 ASREPTRARQETQY
TRBJ2-7 12 TRBD2 TRBV6-5 ASSYSGGAIEQY
TRBJ2-2 11 . TRBV9 ASSAGDAGELF
TRBJ2-4 13 . TRBV5-1 ASSTTGSFGNIQY
TRBJ1-4 15 TRBD1 TRBV7-9 ASSRLQGVTPNEKLF
TRBJ1-1 11 . TRBV6-1 ASSDKANTEAF
TRBJ2-1 13 TRBD2 TRBV4-1 ASSQDWASGREQF
TRBJ2-7 15 TRBD2 TRBV2 ASSDMGGTFVSYEQY